This T cell receptor beta chain was profiled in a study of blood T cell repertoires in COVID-19. This table comes from immunoSEQ multiplex PCR, and its TCRdb copy is limited to in-frame clones, with some not included. This table holds approximately 220,000 clones, 80% to 85% found once. The V gene end was trimmed by 0 bases and the J gene end by 12 bases; junction bases not matched to a gene: 8. This CDR3 comprises 14 residues. Germline values: CDR1 LGHDT, CDR2 YNNKEL (reference sequence). The chain links TRBV3-1 (or the pseudogene TRBV3-2) to TRBJ2-1; 7 bases match TRBD2. The sequence was obtained from a woman aged 25-40 years who had recovered from COVID-19. The sample taken for sequencing was peripheral blood. For the CDR3, the DNA is TGTGCCAGCAGCCAAGACAGCGGGATGGGCGTGCAGTTCTTC. The encoded protein is CASSQDSGMGVQFF.